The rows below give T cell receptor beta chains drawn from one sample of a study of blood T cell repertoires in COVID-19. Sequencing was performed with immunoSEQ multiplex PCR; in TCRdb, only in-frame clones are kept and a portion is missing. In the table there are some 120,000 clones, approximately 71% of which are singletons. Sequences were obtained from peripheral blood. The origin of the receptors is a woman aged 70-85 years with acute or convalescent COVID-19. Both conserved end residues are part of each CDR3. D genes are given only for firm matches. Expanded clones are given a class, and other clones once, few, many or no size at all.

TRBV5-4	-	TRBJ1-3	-	CASSLGGRDTIYF	TGTGCCAGCAGCTTGGGCGGGAGGGACACCATATATTTT
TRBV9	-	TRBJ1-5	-	CASSRATGSNQPQHF	TGTGCCAGCAGCCGCGCGACTGGTAGCAATCAGCCCCAGCATTTT
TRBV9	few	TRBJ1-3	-	CASGWGAGNTIYF	TGTGCCAGCGGTTGGGGGGCTGGAAACACCATATATTTT
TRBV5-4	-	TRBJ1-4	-	CASSLVGRNEKLFF	TGTGCCAGCAGCTTGGTTGGCAGGAATGAAAAACTGTTTTTT
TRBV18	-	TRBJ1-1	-	CASSPSELGTEAFF	TGTGCCAGCTCACCATCGGAGTTGGGCACTGAAGCTTTCTTT
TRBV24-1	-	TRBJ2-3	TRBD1	CATSDRTGASTDTQYF	TGTGCCACCAGTGATCGGACAGGGGCAAGCACAGATACGCAGTATTTT
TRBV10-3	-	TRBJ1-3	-	CAIRVGSSGNTIYF	TGTGCCATCCGTGTTGGGAGCTCTGGAAACACCATATATTTT
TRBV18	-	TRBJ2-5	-	CASSPPEKRETQYF	TGTGCCAGCTCACCACCGGAGAAGAGGGAGACCCAGTACTTC
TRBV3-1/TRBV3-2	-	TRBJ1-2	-	CASSQDRGSYTF	TGTGCCAGCAGCCAAGATCGGGGGAGCTACACCTTC
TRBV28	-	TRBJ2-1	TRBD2	CASSLSPGTSRNEQFF	TGTGCCAGCAGTTTAAGCCCCGGGACTAGTCGCAATGAGCAGTTCTTC
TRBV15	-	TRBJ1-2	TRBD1	CATSRAGGRGYTF	TGTGCCACCAGCAGAGCAGGGGGCCGAGGCTACACCTTC
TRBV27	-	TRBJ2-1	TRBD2	CASSPRGSGGPRSYNEQFF	TGTGCCAGCAGTCCAAGGGGTAGCGGGGGGCCTCGCTCCTACAATGAGCAGTTCTTC
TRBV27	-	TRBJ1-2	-	CASSTGNYGYTF	TGTGCCAGCAGTACAGGGAACTATGGCTACACCTTC
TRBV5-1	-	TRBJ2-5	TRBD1	CASSLEPGQQETQYF	TGCGCCAGCAGCTTGGAACCGGGACAGCAAGAGACCCAGTACTTC
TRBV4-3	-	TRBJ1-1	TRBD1	CASSQGDRGLNTEAFF	TGCGCCAGCAGCCAAGGGGACAGGGGCCTGAACACTGAAGCTTTCTTT
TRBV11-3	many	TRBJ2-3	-	CASSQQGGSDTQYF	TGTGCCAGCAGCCAACAGGGAGGGTCAGATACGCAGTATTTT
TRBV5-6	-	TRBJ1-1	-	CASSPDTRNTEAFF	TGTGCCAGCAGCCCCGACACCCGGAACACTGAAGCTTTCTTT
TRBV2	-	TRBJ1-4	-	CASSERQGYEKLFF	TGTGCCAGCAGTGAACGGCAGGGGTATGAAAAACTGTTTTTT
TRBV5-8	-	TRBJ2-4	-	CASSLYRGKNIQYF	TGTGCCAGCAGCTTGTACCGGGGCAAAAACATTCAGTACTTC
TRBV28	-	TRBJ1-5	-	CASTGGRNQPQHF	TGTGCCAGCACCGGGGGGCGAAATCAGCCCCAGCATTTT
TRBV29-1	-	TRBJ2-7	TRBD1	CSVTDRDNSYEQYF	TGCAGCGTGACCGACAGGGATAACTCCTACGAGCAGTACTTC
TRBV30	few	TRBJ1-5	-	CAWSLGGNQPQHF	TGTGCCTGGAGCTTAGGGGGCAATCAGCCCCAGCATTTT
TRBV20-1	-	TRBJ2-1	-	CSARADNEQFF	TGCAGTGCTAGGGCGGACAATGAGCAGTTCTTC
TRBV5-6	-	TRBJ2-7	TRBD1	CASSPGQGAEQYF	TGTGCCAGCAGCCCGGGACAGGGGGCCGAGCAGTACTTC
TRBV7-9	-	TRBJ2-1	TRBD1	CASSPDRGVNEQFF	TGTGCCAGCAGCCCGGACAGGGGGGTCAATGAGCAGTTCTTC
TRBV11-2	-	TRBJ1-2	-	CASSLEGGARGYTF	TGTGCCAGCAGCTTAGAGGGTGGGGCGCGGGGCTACACCTTC
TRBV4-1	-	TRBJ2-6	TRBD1	CASSLAIGTVSSGANVLTF	TGCGCCAGCAGCCTCGCGATTGGGACAGTTAGCTCTGGGGCCAACGTCCTGACTTTC
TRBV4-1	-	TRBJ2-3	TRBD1	CASSQVGQGVSTDTQYF	TGCGCCAGCAGCCAAGTGGGACAGGGGGTGAGCACAGATACGCAGTATTTT
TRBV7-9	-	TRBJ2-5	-	CASSVKETQYF	TGTGCCAGCAGCGTTAAAGAGACCCAGTACTTC
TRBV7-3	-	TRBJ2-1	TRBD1	CASSLDRKGNEQFF	TGTGCCAGCAGCTTGGACAGGAAGGGCAATGAGCAGTTCTTC
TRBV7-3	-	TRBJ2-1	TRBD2	CASSPGTSLYNEQFF	TGTGCCAGCAGCCCCGGGACTAGCCTTTACAATGAGCAGTTCTTC
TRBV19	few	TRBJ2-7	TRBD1	CASSIGTGELYEQYF	TGTGCCAGTAGTATTGGGACAGGGGAGCTCTACGAGCAGTACTTC
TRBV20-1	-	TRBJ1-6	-	CSARANSPLHF	TGCAGTGCTAGGGCTAATTCACCCCTCCACTTT
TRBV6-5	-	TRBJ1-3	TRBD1	CASSYRTGLNTIYF	TGTGCCAGCAGTTACCGGACAGGGCTCAACACCATATATTTT
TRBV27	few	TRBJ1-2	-	CASSSFTGILNYGYTF	TGTGCCAGCAGTTCCTTTACAGGAATCCTTAACTATGGCTACACCTTC
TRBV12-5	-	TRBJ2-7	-	CASGDRDKTLEQYF	TGTGCTAGTGGGGACCGGGACAAGACCCTCGAGCAGTACTTC
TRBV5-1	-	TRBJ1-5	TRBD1	CASSLSGGSNQPQHF	TGCGCCAGCAGCTTATCAGGGGGTAGCAATCAGCCCCAGCATTTT
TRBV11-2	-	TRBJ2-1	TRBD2	CASSLVNLAGGVNEQFF	TGTGCCAGCAGCTTAGTCAATCTCGCGGGGGGGGTAAATGAGCAGTTCTTC
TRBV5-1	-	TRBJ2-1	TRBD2	CASSLRTSGYNEQFF	TGCGCCAGCAGCTTAAGGACTAGCGGCTACAATGAGCAGTTCTTC
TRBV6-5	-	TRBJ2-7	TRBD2	CASSPGLAGSYEQYF	TGTGCCAGCAGCCCGGGACTAGCGGGGTCCTACGAGCAGTACTTC
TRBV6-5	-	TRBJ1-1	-	CASSSTGGSTEAFF	TGTGCCAGCAGTTCAACGGGGGGGAGCACTGAAGCTTTCTTT
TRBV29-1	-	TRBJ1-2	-	CSVEGGAGYGYTF	TGCAGCGTTGAAGGCGGGGCAGGGTATGGCTACACCTTC
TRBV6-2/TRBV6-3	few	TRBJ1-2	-	CASSSRGRANYGYTF	TGTGCCAGCAGTTCGAGGGGGAGAGCTAACTATGGCTACACCTTC
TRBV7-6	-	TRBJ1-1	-	CASSRTTGPRGNTEAFF	TGTGCCAGCAGTAGAACTACAGGGCCCAGAGGGAACACTGAAGCTTTCTTT
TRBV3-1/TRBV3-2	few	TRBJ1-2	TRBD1	CASSQEAGGYGYTF	TGTGCCAGCAGCCAAGAGGCAGGGGGCTATGGCTACACCTTC
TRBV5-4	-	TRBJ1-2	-	CASSLGATSYGYTF	TGTGCCAGCAGCTTGGGGGCCACTTCCTATGGCTACACCTTC
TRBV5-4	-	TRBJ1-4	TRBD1	CASSPWTGADNEKLFF	TGTGCCAGCAGCCCTTGGACAGGGGCCGACAATGAAAAACTGTTTTTT
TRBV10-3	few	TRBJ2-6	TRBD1	CAISDPGQGAGGANVLTF	TGTGCCATCAGTGACCCGGGACAGGGGGCGGGAGGGGCCAACGTCCTGACTTTC
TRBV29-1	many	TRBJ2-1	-	CSVEVTRGWINEQFF	TGCAGCGTTGAAGTCACCAGGGGTTGGATCAATGAGCAGTTCTTC
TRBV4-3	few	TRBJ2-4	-	CASSQDRGTLNIQYF	TGCGCCAGCAGCCAAGATCGCGGGACCCTAAACATTCAGTACTTC
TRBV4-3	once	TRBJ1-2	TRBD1	CASSQYLTGAYGYTF	TGCGCCAGCAGCCAATATCTGACAGGGGCCTATGGCTACACCTTC
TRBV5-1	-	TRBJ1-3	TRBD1	CASSSATGRNTIYF	TGCGCCAGCAGTTCCGCGACAGGGCGAAACACCATATATTTT
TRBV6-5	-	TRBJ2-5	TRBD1	CASSYGTGSMAQYF	TGTGCCAGCAGTTACGGGACAGGGTCGATGGCCCAGTACTTC
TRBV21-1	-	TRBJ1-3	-	CASSKGRTGGVYGNTIYF	TGTGCCAGCAGCAAAGGGAGGACAGGGGGCGTTTATGGAAACACCATATATTTT
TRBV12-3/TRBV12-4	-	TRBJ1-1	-	CASSQARGAFF	TGTGCCAGCAGCCAGGCCAGGGGAGCTTTCTTT
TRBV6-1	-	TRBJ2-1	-	CASSDYKGGYNEQFF	TGTGCCAGCAGTGATTATAAGGGGGGGTACAATGAGCAGTTCTTC
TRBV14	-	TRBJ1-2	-	CASSLSYRERGAGYGYTF	TGTGCCAGCAGCCTTTCTTACCGGGAGAGGGGTGCCGGATATGGCTACACCTTC
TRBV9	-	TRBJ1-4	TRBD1	CASSAQGATNEKLFF	TGTGCCAGCAGCGCACAGGGGGCAACTAATGAAAAACTGTTTTTT
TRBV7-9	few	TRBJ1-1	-	CASSPRGRNTEAFF	TGTGCCAGCAGCCCCCGCGGGAGGAACACTGAAGCTTTCTTT